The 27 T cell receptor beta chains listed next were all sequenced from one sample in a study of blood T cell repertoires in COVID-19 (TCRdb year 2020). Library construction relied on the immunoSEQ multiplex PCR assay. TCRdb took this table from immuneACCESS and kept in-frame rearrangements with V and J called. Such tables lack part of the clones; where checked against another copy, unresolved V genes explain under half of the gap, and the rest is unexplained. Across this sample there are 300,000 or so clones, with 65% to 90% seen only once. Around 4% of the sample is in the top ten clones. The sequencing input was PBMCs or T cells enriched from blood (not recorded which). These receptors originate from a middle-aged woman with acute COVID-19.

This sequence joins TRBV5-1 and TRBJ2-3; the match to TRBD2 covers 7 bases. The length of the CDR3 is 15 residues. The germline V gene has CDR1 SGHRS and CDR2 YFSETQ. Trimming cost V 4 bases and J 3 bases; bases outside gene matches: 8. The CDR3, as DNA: TGCGCCAGCAGCCTTACTAGCGCCCGGACAGATACGCAGTATTTT. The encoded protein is CASSLTSARTDTQYF.

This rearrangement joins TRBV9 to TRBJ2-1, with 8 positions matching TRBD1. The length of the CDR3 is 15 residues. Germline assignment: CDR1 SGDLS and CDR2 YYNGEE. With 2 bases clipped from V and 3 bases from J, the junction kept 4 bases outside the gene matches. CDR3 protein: CASSVSGGNYNEQFF. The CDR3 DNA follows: TGTGCCAGCAGCGTCTCAGGGGGCAACTACAATGAGCAGTTCTTC.

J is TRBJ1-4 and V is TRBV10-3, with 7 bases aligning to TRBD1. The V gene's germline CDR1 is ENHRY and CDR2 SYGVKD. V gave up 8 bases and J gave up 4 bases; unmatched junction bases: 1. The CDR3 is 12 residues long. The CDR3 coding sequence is TGTGCCATCTCAGGGGGTAATGAAAAACTGTTTTTT. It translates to CAISGGNEKLFF.

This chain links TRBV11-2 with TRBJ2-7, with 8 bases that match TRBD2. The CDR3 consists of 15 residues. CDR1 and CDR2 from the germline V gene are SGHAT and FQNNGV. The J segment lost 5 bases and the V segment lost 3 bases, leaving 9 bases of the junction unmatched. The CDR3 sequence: CASSFRGGRSNEQYF. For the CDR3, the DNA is TGTGCCAGCAGCTTTAGGGGCGGGAGGTCGAACGAGCAGTACTTC. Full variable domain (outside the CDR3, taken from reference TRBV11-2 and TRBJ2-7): EAGVAQSPRYKIIEKRQSVAFWCNPISGHATLYWYQQILGQGPKLLIQFQNNGVVDDSQLPKDRFSAERLKGVDSTLKIQPAKLEDSAVYLCASSFRGGRSNEQYFGPGTRLTVT.

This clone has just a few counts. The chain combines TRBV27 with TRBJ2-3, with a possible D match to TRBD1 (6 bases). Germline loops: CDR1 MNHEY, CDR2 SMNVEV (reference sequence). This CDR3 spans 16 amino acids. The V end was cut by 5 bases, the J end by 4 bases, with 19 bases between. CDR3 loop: CASSELGQWGPDTQYF. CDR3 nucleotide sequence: TGTGCCAGCAGTGAATTAGGACAGTGGGGCCCAGATACGCAGTATTTT.

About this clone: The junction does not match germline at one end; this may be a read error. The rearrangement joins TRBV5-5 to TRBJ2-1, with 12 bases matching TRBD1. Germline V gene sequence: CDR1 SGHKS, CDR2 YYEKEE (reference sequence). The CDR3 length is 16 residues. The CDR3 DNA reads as TGTGCCAGCAGATTGGGACAGGGGGCATTCAACAATGAGCAGTTCTTC. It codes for CASRLGQGAFNNEQFF.

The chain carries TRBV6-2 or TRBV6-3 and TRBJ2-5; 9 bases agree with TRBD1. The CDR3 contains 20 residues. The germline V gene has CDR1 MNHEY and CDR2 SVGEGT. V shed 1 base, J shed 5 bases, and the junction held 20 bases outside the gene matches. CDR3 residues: CASSYYREPGTGQVRETQYF. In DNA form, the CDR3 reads TGTGCCAGCAGTTACTACCGAGAACCCGGGACAGGGCAGGTCCGGGAGACCCAGTACTTC.

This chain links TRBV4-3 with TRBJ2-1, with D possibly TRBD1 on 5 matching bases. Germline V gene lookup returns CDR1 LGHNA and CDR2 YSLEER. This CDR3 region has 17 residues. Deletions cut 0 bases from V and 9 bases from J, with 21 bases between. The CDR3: CASSQDRVGRGNLEQFF. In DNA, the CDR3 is TGCGCCAGCAGCCAAGATCGGGTGGGTAGGGGTAACCTTGAGCAGTTCTTC.

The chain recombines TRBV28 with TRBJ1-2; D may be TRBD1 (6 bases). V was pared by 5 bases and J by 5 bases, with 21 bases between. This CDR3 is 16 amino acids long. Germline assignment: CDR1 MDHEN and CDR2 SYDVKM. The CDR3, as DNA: TGTGCCAGCAGTCTAGGCTTCGGGGCAGGGGAGTATGGCTACACCTTC. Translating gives CASSLGFGAGEYGYTF.

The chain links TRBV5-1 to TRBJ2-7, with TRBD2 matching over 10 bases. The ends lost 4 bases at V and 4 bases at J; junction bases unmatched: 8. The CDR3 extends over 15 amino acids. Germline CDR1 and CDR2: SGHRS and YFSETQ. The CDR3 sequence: CASSPGLAVEYEQYF. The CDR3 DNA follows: TGCGCCAGCAGCCCCGGACTAGCGGTTGAATACGAGCAGTACTTC.

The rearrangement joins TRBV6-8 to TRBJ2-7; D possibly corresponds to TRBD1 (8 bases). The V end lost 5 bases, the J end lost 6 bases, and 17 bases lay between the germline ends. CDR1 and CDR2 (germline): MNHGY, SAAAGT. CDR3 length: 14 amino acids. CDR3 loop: CASSTGGGYPEQYF. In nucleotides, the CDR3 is TGTGCCAGCAGTACAGGGGGGGGTTACCCCGAGCAGTACTTC.

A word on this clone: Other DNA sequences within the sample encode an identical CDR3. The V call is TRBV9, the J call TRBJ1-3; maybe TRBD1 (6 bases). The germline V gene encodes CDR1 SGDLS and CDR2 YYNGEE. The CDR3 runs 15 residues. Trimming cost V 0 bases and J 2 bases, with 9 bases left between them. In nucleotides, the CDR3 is TGTGCCAGCAGCGTAGCTTCAGGGGCTGGAAACACCATATATTTT. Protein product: CASSVASGAGNTIYF.

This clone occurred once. The CDR3 nucleotides read TGTGCCAGCAGTTTATATAGGGTCGCGGGGAATGAGCAGTTCTTC. It encodes CASSLYRVAGNEQFF. The chain is built from TRBV27 and TRBJ2-1; TRBD2 is a possible D gene (6 bases). Trimming removed 1 base at V and 7 bases at J, with 14 bases between. Germline V gives CDR1 MNHEY, CDR2 SMNVEV (reference sequence). The CDR3 consists of 15 residues.

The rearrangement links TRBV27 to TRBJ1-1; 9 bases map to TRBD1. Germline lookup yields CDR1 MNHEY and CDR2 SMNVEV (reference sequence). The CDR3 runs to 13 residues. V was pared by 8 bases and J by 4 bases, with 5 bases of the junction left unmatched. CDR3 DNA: TGTGCCAGCCGTTCGACAGGGGGCACTGAAGCTTTCTTT. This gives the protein CASRSTGGTEAFF.

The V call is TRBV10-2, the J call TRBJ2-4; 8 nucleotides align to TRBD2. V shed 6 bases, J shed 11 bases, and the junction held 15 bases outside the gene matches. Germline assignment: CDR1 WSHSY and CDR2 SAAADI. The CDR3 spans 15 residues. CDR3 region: CASRVLKAGAAVQYF. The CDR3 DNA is TGCGCCAGCAGAGTTCTTAAAGCGGGGGCCGCAGTTCAGTACTTC.

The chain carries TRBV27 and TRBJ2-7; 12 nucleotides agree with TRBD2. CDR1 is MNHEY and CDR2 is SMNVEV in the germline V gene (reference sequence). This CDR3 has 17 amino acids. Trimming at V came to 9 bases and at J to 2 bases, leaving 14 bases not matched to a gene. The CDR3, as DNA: TGTGCCAGTACTTCACTAGCGGGAGGAGAATCGCCCTACGAGCAGTACTTC. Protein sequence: CASTSLAGGESPYEQYF.

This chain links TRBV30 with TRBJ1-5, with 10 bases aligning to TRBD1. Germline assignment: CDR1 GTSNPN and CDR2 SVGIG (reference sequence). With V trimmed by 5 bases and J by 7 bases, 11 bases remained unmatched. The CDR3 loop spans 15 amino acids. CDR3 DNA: TGTGCCTGGGTGGGGGACAGGGGCCTCTGGCAGCCCCAGCATTTT. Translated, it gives CAWVGDRGLWQPQHF. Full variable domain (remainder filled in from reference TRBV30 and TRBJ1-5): SQTIHQWPATLVQPVGSPLSLECTVEGTSNPNLYWYRQAAGRGLQLLFYSVGIGQISSEVPQNLSASRPQDRQFILSSKKLLLSDSGFYLCAWVGDRGLWQPQHFGDGTRLSIL.

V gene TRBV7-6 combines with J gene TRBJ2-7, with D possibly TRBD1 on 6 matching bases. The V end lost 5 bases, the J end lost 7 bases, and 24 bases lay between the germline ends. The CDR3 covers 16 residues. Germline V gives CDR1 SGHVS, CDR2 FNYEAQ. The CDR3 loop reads CASSTMTGTILTEQYF. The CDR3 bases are TGTGCCAGCAGCACCATGACCGGGACAATTCTTACAGAGCAGTACTTC.

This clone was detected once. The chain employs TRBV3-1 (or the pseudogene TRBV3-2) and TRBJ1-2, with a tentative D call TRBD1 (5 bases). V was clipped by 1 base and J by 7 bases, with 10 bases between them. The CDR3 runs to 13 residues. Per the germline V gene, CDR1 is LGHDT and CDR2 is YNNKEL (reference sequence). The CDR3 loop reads CASSQGGEPGYTF. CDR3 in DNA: TGTGCCAGCAGCCAAGGGGGGGAGCCTGGCTACACCTTC.

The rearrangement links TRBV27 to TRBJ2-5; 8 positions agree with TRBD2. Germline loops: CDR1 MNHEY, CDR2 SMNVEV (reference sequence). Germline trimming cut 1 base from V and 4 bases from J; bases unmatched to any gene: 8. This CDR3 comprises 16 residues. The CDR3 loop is CASSLWAQLAAETQYF. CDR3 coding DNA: TGTGCCAGCAGTTTATGGGCCCAACTAGCGGCAGAGACCCAGTACTTC.

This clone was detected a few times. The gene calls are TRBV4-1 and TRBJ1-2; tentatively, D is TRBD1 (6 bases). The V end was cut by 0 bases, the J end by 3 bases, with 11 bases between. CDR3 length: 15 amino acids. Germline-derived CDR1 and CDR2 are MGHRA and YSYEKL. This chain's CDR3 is CASSQDPGVDYGYTF. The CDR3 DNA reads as TGCGCCAGCAGCCAAGATCCAGGGGTGGACTATGGCTACACCTTC.

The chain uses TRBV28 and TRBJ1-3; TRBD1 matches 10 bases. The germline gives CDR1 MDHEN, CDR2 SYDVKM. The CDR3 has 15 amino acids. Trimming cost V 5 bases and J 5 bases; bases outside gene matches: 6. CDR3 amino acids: CASSLTGGARNTIYF. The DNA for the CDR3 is TGTGCCAGCAGTCTGACAGGGGGCGCGAGAAACACCATATATTTT.

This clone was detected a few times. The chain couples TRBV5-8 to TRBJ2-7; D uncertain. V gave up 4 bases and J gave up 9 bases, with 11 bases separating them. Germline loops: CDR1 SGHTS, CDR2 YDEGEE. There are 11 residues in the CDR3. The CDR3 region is CASSLRNGQYF. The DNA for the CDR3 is TGTGCCAGCAGCCTGCGGAATGGGCAGTACTTC.

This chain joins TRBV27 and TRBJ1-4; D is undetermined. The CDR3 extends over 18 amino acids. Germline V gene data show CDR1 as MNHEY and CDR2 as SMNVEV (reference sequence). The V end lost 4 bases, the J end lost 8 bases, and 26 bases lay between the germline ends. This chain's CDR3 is CASSSMAQFMREREKLFF. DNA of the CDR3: TGTGCCAGCAGTTCAATGGCCCAGTTTATGAGAGAGCGGGAAAAACTGTTTTTT.

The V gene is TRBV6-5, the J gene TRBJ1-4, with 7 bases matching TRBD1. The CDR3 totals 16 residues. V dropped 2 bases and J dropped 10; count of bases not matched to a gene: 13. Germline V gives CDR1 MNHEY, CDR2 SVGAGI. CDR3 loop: CASSYNLDRAAAKLFF. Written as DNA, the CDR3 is TGTGCCAGCAGTTACAATTTAGACAGGGCGGCCGCAAAACTGTTTTTT.

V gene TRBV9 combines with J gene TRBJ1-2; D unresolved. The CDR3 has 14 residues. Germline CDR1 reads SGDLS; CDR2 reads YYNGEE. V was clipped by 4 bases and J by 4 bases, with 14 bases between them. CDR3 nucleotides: TGTGCCAGCAGCCTCGCGGAGGGAATCTATGGCTACACCTTC. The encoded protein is CASSLAEGIYGYTF.

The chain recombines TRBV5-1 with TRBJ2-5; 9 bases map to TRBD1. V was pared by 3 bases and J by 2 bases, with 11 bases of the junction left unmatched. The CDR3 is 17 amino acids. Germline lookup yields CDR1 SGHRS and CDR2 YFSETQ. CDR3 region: CASSYTLGGQGQETQYF. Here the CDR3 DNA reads TGCGCCAGCAGCTATACACTGGGGGGACAGGGACAAGAGACCCAGTACTTC. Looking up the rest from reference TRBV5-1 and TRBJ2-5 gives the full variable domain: KAGVTQTPRYLIKTRGQQVTLSCSPISGHRSVSWYQQTPGQGLQFLFEYFSETQRNKGNFPGRFSGRQFSNSRSEMNVSTLELGDSALYLCASSYTLGGQGQETQYFGPGTRLLVL.